This TCR beta chain was obtained from a study of T-cell memory formation after mild COVID-19. Study-wide points: Certain responding clones were present in pre-infection memory, suggesting participation of cross-reactive memory. CM and EM subsets held most contracting CD4+ clones; EMRA held CD8+ ones. Clones that got smaller from day 15 to 85 had even CD4/CD8, while clones growing later tipped toward CD4+.

Trimming removed 2 bases from V and 11 bases from J, with 12 bases in between. Germline loops: CDR1 MNHNS, CDR2 SASEGT. This CDR3 is built from 12 residues. cDNA libraries for TCR alpha and TCR beta, carrying sample barcodes and UMIs, came from 5'RACE with constant-segment primers. TCRdb recomputed calls from the 5' RACE reads with MiXCR, one row per CDR3 protein. The top ten clones hold around 23% of a sample with 300,000 to 350,000 distinct CDR3 sequences, 14% of them seen once. This clonotype occurred once. Its antigen is still unknown. This TCR derives from a man aged 18 to 29 who had mild COVID-19 (a few samples of this study predate the infection). Cell type and time point are not known. The sample comprised PBMCs or a T cell subset sorted from them (not recorded which). The gene calls are TRBV6-1 and TRBJ1-2; D is perhaps TRBD1 (6 bases). CDR3 sequence reads: CASSEYGGAYTF. Written as DNA, the CDR3 is TGTGCCAGCAGTGAATATGGGGGGGCGTACACCTTC.